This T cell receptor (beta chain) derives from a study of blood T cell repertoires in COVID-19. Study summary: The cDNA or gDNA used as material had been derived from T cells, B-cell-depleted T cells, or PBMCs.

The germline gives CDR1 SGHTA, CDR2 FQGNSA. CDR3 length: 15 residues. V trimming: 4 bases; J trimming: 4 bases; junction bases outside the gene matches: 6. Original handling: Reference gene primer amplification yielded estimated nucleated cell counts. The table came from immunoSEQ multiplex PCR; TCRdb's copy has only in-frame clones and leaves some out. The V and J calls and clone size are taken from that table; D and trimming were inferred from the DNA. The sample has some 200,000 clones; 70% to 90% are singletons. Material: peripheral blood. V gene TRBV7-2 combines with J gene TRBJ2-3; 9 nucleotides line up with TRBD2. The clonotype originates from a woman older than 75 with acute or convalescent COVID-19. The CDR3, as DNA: TGTGCCAGCAGCTCGCAGCGGGGGGTATCAGATACGCAGTATTTT. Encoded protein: CASSSQRGVSDTQYF.